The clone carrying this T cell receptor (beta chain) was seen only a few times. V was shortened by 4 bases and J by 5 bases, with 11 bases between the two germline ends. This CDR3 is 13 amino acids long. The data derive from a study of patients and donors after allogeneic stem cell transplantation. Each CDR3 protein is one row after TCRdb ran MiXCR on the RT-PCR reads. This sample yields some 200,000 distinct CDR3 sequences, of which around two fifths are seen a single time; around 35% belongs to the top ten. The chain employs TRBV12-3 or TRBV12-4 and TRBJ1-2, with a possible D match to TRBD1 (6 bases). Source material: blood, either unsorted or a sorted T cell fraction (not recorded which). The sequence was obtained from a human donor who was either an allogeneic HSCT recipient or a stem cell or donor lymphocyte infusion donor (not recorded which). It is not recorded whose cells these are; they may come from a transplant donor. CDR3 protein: CASSYRGRYGYTF. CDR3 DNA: TGTGCCAGCAGTTACCGGGGGCGTTATGGCTACACCTTC.